This TCR beta chain was recovered during a study of blood T cell repertoires in COVID-19. Across the whole study: Spain, Italy and the United States supplied samples that represented acute and convalescent COVID-19.

Sequencing used immunoSEQ multiplex PCR; TCRdb keeps in-frame clones, though not all of them. The table shows some 180,000 clones, with around 80% occurring only once. Sequenced material: peripheral blood. This clonotype was sampled from a woman aged 70 to 79 who had recovered from COVID-19.

CDR3 amino acids: CASSGGAGFETQYF. The CDR3 bases are TGTGCCAGTAGCGGGGGGGCCGGGTTTGAGACCCAGTACTTC. The chain has TRBV19 and TRBJ2-5; 8 positions agree with TRBD2. The CDR3 contains 14 residues. Trimming removed 6 bases from V and 5 bases from J; junction bases left unmatched: 8. Per germline, CDR1 LNHDA and CDR2 SQIVND (reference sequence). The full variable domain, its missing parts supplied by reference TRBV19 and TRBJ2-5, is DGGITQSPKYLFRKEGQNVTLSCEQNLNHDAMYWYRQDPGQGLRLIYYSQIVNDFQKGDIAEGYSVSREKKESFPLTVTSAQKNPTAFYLCASSGGAGFETQYFGPGTRLLVL.